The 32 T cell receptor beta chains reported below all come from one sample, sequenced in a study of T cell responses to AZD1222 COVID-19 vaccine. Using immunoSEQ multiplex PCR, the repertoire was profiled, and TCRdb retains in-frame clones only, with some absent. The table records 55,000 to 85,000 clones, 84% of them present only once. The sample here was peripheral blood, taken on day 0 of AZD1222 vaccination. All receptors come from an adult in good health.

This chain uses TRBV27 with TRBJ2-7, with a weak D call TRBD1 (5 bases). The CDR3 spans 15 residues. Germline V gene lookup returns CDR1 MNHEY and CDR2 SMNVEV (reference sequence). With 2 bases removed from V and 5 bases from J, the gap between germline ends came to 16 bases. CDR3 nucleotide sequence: TGTGCCAGCAGTTTACAGGGTTCTTTAGGGGACGAGCAGTACTTC. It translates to CASSLQGSLGDEQYF.

The CDR3 DNA reads as TGTGCCAGCAGTTTTCGTTTTGGGGGCAGGGGGCTGGCGAATGAGCAGTTCTTC. Translated, it gives CASSFRFGGRGLANEQFF. The V call is TRBV27, the J call TRBJ2-1; 8 bases fit TRBD1. This CDR3 is built from 18 residues. The ends lost 3 bases at V and 7 bases at J; junction bases unmatched: 17. Germline CDR1 is MNHEY and CDR2 is SMNVEV (reference sequence).

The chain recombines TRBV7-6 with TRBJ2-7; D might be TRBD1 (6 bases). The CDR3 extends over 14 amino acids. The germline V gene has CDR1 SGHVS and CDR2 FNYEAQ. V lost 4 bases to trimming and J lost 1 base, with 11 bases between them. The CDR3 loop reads CASSSRGRSYEQYF. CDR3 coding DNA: TGTGCCAGCAGCTCCAGGGGAAGGTCCTACGAGCAGTACTTC. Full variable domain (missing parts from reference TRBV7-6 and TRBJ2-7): GAGVSQSPRYKVTKRGQDVALRCDPISGHVSLYWYRQALGQGPEFLTYFNYEAQQDKSGLPNDRFSAERPEGSISTLTIQRTEQRDSAMYRCASSSRGRSYEQYFGPGTRLTVT.

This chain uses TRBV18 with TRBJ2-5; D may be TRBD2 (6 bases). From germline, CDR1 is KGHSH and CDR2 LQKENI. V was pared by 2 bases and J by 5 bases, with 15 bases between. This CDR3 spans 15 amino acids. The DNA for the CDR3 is TGTGCCAGCTCACCAAACTTCGAGGGAGGCGAGACCCAGTACTTC. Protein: CASSPNFEGGETQYF.

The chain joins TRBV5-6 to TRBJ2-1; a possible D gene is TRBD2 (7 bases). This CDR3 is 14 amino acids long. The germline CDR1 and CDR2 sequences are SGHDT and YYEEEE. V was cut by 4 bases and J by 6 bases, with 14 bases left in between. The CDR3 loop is CASSPGGGVNEQFF. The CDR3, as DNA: TGTGCCAGCAGCCCGGGGGGCGGTGTCAATGAGCAGTTCTTC.

CDR3 protein: CASSLAPGASYNSPLHF. The CDR3 DNA is TGCGCCAGCAGCTTGGCCCCGGGGGCCAGCTATAATTCACCCCTCCACTTT. The chain recombines TRBV5-1 with TRBJ1-6; tentative D call: TRBD1 (6 bases). CDR3 length equals 17 residues. CDR1 SGHRS and CDR2 YFSETQ come from the germline V gene. V shed 0 bases and J shed 3 bases, with 13 bases lying between them.

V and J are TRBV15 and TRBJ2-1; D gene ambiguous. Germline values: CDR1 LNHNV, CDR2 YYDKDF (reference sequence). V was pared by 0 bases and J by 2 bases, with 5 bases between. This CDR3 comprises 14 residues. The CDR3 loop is CATSRDGPYNEQFF. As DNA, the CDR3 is TGTGCCACCAGCAGAGATGGGCCCTACAATGAGCAGTTCTTC.

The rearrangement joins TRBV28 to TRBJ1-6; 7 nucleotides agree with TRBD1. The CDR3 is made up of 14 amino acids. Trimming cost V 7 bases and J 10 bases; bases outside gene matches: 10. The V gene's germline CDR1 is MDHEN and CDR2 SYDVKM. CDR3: CASTDQGVGSPLHF. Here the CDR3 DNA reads TGTGCCAGCACCGATCAGGGGGTCGGCTCACCCCTCCACTTT.

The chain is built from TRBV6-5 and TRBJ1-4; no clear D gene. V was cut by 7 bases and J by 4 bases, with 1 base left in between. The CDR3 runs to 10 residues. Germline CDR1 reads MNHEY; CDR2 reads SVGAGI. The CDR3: CASNNEKLFF. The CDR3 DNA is TGTGCCAGCAATAATGAAAAACTGTTTTTT.

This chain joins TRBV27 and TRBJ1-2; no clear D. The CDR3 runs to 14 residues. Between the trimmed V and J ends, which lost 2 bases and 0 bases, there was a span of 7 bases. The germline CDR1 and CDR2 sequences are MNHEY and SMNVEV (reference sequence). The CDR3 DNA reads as TGTGCCAGCAGTTTAAAGTCAGCTAACTATGGCTACACCTTC. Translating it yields CASSLKSANYGYTF.

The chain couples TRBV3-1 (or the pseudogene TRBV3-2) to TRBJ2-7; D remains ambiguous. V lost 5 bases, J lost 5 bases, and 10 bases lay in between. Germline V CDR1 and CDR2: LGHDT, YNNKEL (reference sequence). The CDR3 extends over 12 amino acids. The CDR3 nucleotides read TGTGCCAGCAGCTGGACGGTCAACGAGCAGTACTTC. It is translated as CASSWTVNEQYF.

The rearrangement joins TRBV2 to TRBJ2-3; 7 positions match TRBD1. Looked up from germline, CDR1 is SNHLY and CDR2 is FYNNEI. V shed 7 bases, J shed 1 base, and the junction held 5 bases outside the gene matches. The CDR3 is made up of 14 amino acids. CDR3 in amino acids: CASIRDRGTDTQYF. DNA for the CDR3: TGTGCCAGCATACGGGACAGAGGCACAGATACGCAGTATTTT. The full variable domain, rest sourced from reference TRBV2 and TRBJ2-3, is EPEVTQTPSHQVTQMGQEVILRCVPISNHLYFYWYRQILGQKVEFLVSFYNNEISEKSEIFDDQFSVERPDGSNFTLKIRSTKLEDSAMYFCASIRDRGTDTQYFGPGTRLTVL.

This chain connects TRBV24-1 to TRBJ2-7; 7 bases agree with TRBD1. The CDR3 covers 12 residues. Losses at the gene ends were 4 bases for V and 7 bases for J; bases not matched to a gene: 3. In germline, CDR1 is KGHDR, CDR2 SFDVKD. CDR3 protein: CATSDYRGEQYF. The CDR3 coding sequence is TGTGCCACCAGTGACTACAGGGGAGAGCAGTACTTC.

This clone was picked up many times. The CDR3 nucleotides read TGTGCCAGCAGTGACGGCCTTAACACCGGGGAGCTGTTTTTT. Translation: CASSDGLNTGELFF. The V call is TRBV6-4, the J call TRBJ2-2; D gene ambiguous. Between the trimmed V and J ends, which lost 2 bases and 2 bases, there was a span of 6 bases. CDR3 length: 14 residues. CDR1 is MRHNA, CDR2 SNTAGT, per germline.

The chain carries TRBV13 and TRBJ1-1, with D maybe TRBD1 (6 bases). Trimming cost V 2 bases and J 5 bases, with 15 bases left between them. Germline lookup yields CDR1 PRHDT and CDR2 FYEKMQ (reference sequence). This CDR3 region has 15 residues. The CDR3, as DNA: TGTGCCAGCAGCTTAAGAACAGGGTGGGGGACTGAAGCTTTCTTT. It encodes CASSLRTGWGTEAFF.

The CDR3 loop reads CASSGSQMNTEAFF. The CDR3 nucleotides are TGTGCCAGCAGCGGTTCCCAGATGAACACTGAAGCTTTCTTT. The chain recombines TRBV2 with TRBJ1-1; no firm D call. V was cut by 6 bases and J by 0 bases, with 11 bases left in between. Germline values: CDR1 SNHLY, CDR2 FYNNEI. The CDR3 totals 14 residues.

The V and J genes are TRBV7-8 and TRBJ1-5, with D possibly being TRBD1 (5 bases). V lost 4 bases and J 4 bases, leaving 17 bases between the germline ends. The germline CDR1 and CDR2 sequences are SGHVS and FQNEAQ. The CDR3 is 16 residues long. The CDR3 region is CASSSLPGRGNQPQHF. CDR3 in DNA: TGTGCCAGCAGCTCCCTGCCGGGACGGGGGAATCAGCCCCAGCATTTT.

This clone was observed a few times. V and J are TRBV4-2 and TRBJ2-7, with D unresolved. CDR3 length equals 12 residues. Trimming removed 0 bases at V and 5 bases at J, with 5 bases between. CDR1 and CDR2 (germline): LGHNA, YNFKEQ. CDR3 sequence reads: CASSQDSHEQYF. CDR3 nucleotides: TGTGCCAGCAGCCAAGATTCCCACGAGCAGTACTTC.

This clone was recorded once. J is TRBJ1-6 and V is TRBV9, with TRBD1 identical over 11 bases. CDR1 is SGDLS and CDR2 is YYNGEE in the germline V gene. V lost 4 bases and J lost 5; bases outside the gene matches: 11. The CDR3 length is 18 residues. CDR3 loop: CASSSDRGPSVNNSPLHF. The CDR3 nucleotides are TGTGCCAGCAGCTCGGACAGGGGGCCCTCCGTTAATAATTCACCCCTCCACTTT.

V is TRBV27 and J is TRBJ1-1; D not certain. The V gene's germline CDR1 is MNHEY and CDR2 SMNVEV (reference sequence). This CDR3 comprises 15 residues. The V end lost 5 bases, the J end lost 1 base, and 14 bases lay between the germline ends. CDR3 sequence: CASSPRVPKNTEAFF. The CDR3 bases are TGTGCCAGCAGTCCCCGGGTACCCAAGAACACTGAAGCTTTCTTT.

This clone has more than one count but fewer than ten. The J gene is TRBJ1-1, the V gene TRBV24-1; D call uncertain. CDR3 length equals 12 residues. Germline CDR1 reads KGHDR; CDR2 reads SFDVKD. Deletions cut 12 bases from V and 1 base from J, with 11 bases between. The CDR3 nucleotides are TGTGCCGGCAGTCCCTCGAACACTGAAGCTTTCTTT. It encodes CAGSPSNTEAFF.

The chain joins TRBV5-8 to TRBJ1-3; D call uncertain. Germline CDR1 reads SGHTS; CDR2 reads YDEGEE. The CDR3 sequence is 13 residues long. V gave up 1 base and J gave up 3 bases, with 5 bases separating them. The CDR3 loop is CASSLPGGNTIYF. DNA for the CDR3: TGTGCCAGCAGCTTGCCGGGTGGAAACACCATATATTTT.

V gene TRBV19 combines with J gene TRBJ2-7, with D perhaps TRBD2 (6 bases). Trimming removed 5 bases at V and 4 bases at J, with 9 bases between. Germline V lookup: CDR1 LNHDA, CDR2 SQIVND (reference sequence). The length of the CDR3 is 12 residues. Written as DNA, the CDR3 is TGTGCCAGTAGTGGAGGGGTTTACGAGCAGTACTTC. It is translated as CASSGGVYEQYF.

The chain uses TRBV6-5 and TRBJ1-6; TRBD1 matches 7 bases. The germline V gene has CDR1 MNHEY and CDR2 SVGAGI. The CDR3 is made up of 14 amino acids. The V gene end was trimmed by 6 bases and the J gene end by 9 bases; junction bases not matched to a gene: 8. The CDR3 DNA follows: TGTGCCAGCAGCCGTGACAGGGAAGTTTCACCCCTCCACTTT. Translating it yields CASSRDREVSPLHF.

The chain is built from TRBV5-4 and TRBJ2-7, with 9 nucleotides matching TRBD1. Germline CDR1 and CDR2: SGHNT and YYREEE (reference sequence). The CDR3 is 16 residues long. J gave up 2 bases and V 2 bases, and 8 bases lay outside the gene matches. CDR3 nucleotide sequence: TGTGCCAGCAGCTTCGGACAGGGGTTGGGAACCTACGAGCAGTACTTC. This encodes CASSFGQGLGTYEQYF.

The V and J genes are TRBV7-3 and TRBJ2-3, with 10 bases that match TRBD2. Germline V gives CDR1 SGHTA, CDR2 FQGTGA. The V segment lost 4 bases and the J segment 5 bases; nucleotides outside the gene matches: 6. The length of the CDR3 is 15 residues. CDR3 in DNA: TGTGCCAGCAGCTGGAGCGGGGGGGCAGAAGATACGCAGTATTTT. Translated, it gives CASSWSGGAEDTQYF.

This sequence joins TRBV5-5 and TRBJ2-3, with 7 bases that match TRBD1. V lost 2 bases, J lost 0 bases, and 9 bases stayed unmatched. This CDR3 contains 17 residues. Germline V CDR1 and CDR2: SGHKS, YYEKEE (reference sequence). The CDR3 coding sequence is TGTGCCAGCAGCTTCTTATCCGGGACAGAGAGCACAGATACGCAGTATTTT. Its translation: CASSFLSGTESTDTQYF.

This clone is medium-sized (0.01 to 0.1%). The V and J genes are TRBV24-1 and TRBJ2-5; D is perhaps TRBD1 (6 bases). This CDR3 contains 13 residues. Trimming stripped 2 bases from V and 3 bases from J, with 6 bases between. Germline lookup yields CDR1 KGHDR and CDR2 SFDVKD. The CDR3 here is CATSDWDKETQYF. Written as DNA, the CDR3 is TGTGCCACCAGTGATTGGGACAAAGAGACCCAGTACTTC.

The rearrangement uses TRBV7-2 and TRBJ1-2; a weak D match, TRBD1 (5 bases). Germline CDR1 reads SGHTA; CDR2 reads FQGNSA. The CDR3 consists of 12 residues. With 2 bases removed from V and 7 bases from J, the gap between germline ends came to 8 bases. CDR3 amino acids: CASSLRGTGYTF. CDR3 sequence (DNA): TGTGCCAGCAGCTTAAGAGGGACTGGCTACACCTTC.

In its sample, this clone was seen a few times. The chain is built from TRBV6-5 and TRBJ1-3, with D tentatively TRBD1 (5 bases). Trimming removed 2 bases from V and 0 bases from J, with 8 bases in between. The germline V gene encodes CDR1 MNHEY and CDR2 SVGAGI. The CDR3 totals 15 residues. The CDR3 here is CASSYEGISGNTIYF. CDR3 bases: TGTGCCAGCAGTTACGAGGGGATCTCTGGAAACACCATATATTTT.

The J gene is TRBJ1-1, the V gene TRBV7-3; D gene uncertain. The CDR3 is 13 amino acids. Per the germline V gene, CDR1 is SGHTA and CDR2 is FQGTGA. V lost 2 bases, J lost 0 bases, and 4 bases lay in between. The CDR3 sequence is CASSLGMNTEAFF. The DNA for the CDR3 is TGTGCCAGCAGCTTAGGCATGAACACTGAAGCTTTCTTT.

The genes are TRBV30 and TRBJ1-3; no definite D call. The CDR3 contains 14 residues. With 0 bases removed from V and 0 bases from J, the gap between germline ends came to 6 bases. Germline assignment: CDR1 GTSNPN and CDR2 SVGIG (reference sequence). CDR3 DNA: TGTGCCTGGAGTGTAGGTTACTCTGGAAACACCATATATTTT. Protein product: CAWSVGYSGNTIYF.